This TCR beta chain came from a study of spatial heterogeneity in lung cancer. General observations from the study: It was found that expanded intratumoral alpha and beta TCR counts tracked tumor mutation counts. In tumor T cells, estimated coverage reached around 7% for alpha chains and under 15% for beta chains.

This CDR3 has 14 amino acids. Between the trimmed V and J ends, which lost 2 bases and 1 base, there was a span of 10 bases. The germline V gene has CDR1 SQVTM and CDR2 ANQGSEA. The study tagged each TCR cDNA molecule with a unique molecular identifier. One entry per CDR3 protein results from TCRdb running MiXCR on the 5' RACE reads. The profile shows about 13,000 distinct CDR3 sequences, under 6% of them singletons. As regards this clonotype: Its antigen is not identified. Within a library made for alpha chains, this beta chain is off target, and its count is uninformative.

The time point was: sample taken at primary tumor resection. Sequencing was performed on whole RNA extracted from tumor and nontumor lung tissue, or from frozen PBMC, and the material was left unsorted. This TCR derives from a male donor with early-stage non-small cell lung cancer. The chain recombines TRBV29-1 with TRBJ2-3; tentatively, D is TRBD2 (5 bases). The input for sequencing was lung tumor tissue, taken at surgery. CDR3 DNA: TGCAGCGTTGAATACCGGGGAGGCACAGATACGCAGTATTTT. This translates into CSVEYRGGTDTQYF.